The 25 T cell receptor beta chains presented below share a single source sample, sequenced in a study of T cell repertoires in cytomegalovirus infection. From the reads, TCRdb called clonotypes with MiXCR, one entry per CDR3 protein. The sample has 200,000 to 300,000 distinct CDR3 sequences; roughly an eighth are singletons. The sequencing sample was made of PBMCs. Source of these receptors: a human donor in good health (CMV status not recorded). Some clones in this sample may be carry-over from other donors' samples.

This clonotype was recorded many times. The J gene is TRBJ2-2, the V gene TRBV7-2; no definite D call. The CDR3 covers 15 residues. Between the trimmed V and J ends, which lost 0 bases and 4 bases, there was a span of 9 bases. CDR1 is SGHTA, CDR2 FQGNSA, per germline. The CDR3, as DNA: TGTGCCAGCAGCTTAGCGACCGGCAGCACCGGGGAGCTGTTTTTT. This sequence encodes CASSLATGSTGELFF.

This clonotype was counted a few times. The chain has TRBV14 and TRBJ2-2; D may be TRBD2 (5 bases). Trimming cost V 4 bases and J 6 bases, with 12 bases left between them. Germline V lookup: CDR1 SGHDN, CDR2 FVKESK. The length of the CDR3 is 14 residues. The CDR3 region has the DNA TGTGCCAGCAGCCTTTTTGAGGGAGCCGGGGAGCTGTTTTTT. Translated, it gives CASSLFEGAGELFF.

This clonotype has a count of ten or more. The gene calls are TRBV28 and TRBJ1-1; D is possibly TRBD1 (6 bases). CDR3 length equals 15 residues. Trimming took 2 bases from V and 0 from J, leaving 10 bases between them. Germline-derived CDR1 and CDR2 are MDHEN and SYDVKM. The CDR3 here is CASSLAGALNTEAFF. The CDR3 DNA reads as TGTGCCAGCAGTTTAGCAGGGGCCCTGAACACTGAAGCTTTCTTT.

The chain couples TRBV5-1 to TRBJ2-3; no clear D. V was trimmed by 4 bases and J by 2 bases, leaving 11 bases between them. Germline V gives CDR1 SGHRS, CDR2 YFSETQ. The CDR3 sequence is 14 residues long. This CDR3 reads CASSRSRSTDTQYF. For the CDR3, the DNA is TGCGCCAGCAGCCGCAGTAGATCCACAGATACGCAGTATTTT.

This clonotype was seen a handful of times. The chain carries TRBV5-4 and TRBJ2-1; 10 bases align to TRBD2. Germline trimming cut 3 bases from V and 8 bases from J; bases unmatched to any gene: 11. CDR1 and CDR2 (germline): SGHNT, YYREEE (reference sequence). The CDR3 has 16 amino acids. CDR3 region: CASSSELAGTSDEQFF. DNA of the CDR3: TGTGCCAGCAGCTCGGAACTAGCGGGGACGAGCGATGAGCAGTTCTTC.

This clonotype was found a few times. The chain couples TRBV14 to TRBJ1-2; no clear D. CDR3 length: 13 amino acids. Germline V gives CDR1 SGHDN, CDR2 FVKESK. V lost 1 base and J lost 5, with 8 bases in between. CDR3 region: CASSQGVAYGYTF. The CDR3 nucleotides read TGTGCCAGCAGCCAAGGGGTGGCGTATGGCTACACCTTC. Looking up the rest from reference TRBV14 and TRBJ1-2 gives the full variable domain: EAGVTQFPSHSVIEKGQTVTLRCDPISGHDNLYWYRRVMGKEIKFLLHFVKESKQDESGMPNNRFLAERTGGTYSTLKVQPAELEDSGVYFCASSQGVAYGYTFGSGTRLTVV.

Many counts were recorded for this clonotype. V gene TRBV7-9 combines with J gene TRBJ1-1; D is perhaps TRBD1 (5 bases). The V and J ends lost 8 bases and 4 bases respectively, with 14 bases between them. Germline-derived CDR1 and CDR2 are SEHNR and FQNEAQ (reference sequence). This CDR3 region has 13 residues. CDR3 sequence (DNA): TGTGCCAGCCCGGGGGGGGGTGGCACTGAAGCTTTCTTT. This sequence encodes CASPGGGGTEAFF. Looking up the rest from reference TRBV7-9 and TRBJ1-1 gives the full variable domain: DTGVSQNPRHKITKRGQNVTFRCDPISEHNRLYWYRQTLGQGPEFLTYFQNEAQLEKSRLLSDRFSAERPKGSFSTLEIQRTEQGDSAMYLCASPGGGGTEAFFGQGTRLTVV.

The chain links TRBV28 to TRBJ1-2; TRBD1 aligns across 8 bases. Per germline, CDR1 MDHEN and CDR2 SYDVKM. CDR3 size: 16 residues. Trimming removed 6 bases from V and 4 bases from J; junction bases left unmatched: 13. CDR3 in DNA: TGTGCCAGCAGCCCACGGGGCAGGGGGCCGGGCTATGGCTACACCTTC. Amino acid sequence: CASSPRGRGPGYGYTF.

There are many counts of this clonotype. The rearrangement links TRBV20-1 to TRBJ1-1; 7 positions match TRBD1. The V and J ends lost 0 bases and 3 bases, in that order; junction bases with no gene match: 7. Looked up from germline, CDR1 is DFQATT and CDR2 is SNEGSKA (reference sequence). The CDR3 loop spans 15 amino acids. CDR3 bases: TGCAGTGCTAGAGACCGACAGGGTTTAGACACTGAAGCTTTCTTT. As protein: CSARDRQGLDTEAFF.

This clonotype was seen once. The chain joins TRBV5-4 to TRBJ2-5, with TRBD1 as a possible D gene (6 bases). Trimming left V 5 bases short and J 4 bases short, with 21 bases between. The germline V gene encodes CDR1 SGHNT and CDR2 YYREEE (reference sequence). This CDR3 has 16 amino acids. In DNA, the CDR3 is TGTGCCAGCAGTCAAGGACAGCTCGGCTTAAGAGAGACCCAGTACTTC. Its protein is CASSQGQLGLRETQYF.

This clonotype was seen many times. As DNA, the CDR3 is TGTGCCAGCAGCTCCCCGGACAGGGGGAGGACAGATACGCAGTATTTT. Protein product: CASSSPDRGRTDTQYF. The chain has TRBV7-2 and TRBJ2-3; 10 bases are shared with TRBD1. The germline V gene has CDR1 SGHTA and CDR2 FQGNSA. This CDR3 has 16 amino acids. The trim removed 4 bases at V and 3 bases at J, leaving 7 bases unmatched.

The chain employs TRBV19 and TRBJ2-3, with a possible D match to TRBD2 (5 bases). From germline, CDR1 is LNHDA and CDR2 SQIVND (reference sequence). The CDR3 loop spans 15 amino acids. Between the trimmed V and J ends, which lost 7 bases and 1 base, there was a span of 15 bases. CDR3 region: CASIPSAGRTDTQYF. CDR3 coding DNA: TGTGCCAGTATCCCCTCTGCGGGCCGCACAGATACGCAGTATTTT.

This clonotype has ten or more counts. V usage is TRBV28 and J usage is TRBJ1-5; D unclear. Germline lookup yields CDR1 MDHEN and CDR2 SYDVKM. Trimming took off 1 base at V and 0 bases at J, with 10 bases between the two ends. The CDR3 extends over 16 amino acids. Written as DNA, the CDR3 is TGTGCCAGCAGTTTATCCGATGGATATAGCAATCAGCCCCAGCATTTT. Residues: CASSLSDGYSNQPQHF.

This clonotype showed up just a few times. The rearrangement uses TRBV3-1 and TRBJ1-1, with D unclear. The CDR3 totals 13 residues. The V end lost 3 bases, the J end lost 5 bases, and 10 bases lay between the germline ends. In germline, CDR1 is LGHDT, CDR2 YNNKEL (reference sequence). The DNA of the CDR3 is TGTGCCAGCAGCCAGGGTATGCAGACTGAAGCTTTCTTT. This sequence encodes CASSQGMQTEAFF.

This clonotype has ten or more counts. CDR3 residues: CASSLVLSLAGNTIYF. The CDR3 DNA reads as TGTGCCAGCAGCTTAGTTCTGAGTTTGGCTGGAAACACCATATATTTT. The chain uses TRBV7-2 and TRBJ1-3; D not certain. The germline V gene has CDR1 SGHTA and CDR2 FQGNSA. This CDR3 has 16 amino acids. V lost 1 base and J lost 2, with 12 bases in between.

This clonotype came up many times. The V gene is TRBV7-2, the J gene TRBJ1-1; D possibly corresponds to TRBD1 (5 bases). The germline V and J ends were trimmed by 5 bases and 2 bases, with 15 bases remaining between them. Germline lookup yields CDR1 SGHTA and CDR2 FQGNSA. CDR3 size: 15 residues. In DNA form, the CDR3 reads TGTGCCAGCAGCCCGACGAGGGGCGGCAACACTGAAGCTTTCTTT. As protein: CASSPTRGGNTEAFF. Filled out from reference TRBV7-2 and TRBJ1-1, the complete variable domain reads GAGVSQSPSNKVTEKGKDVELRCDPISGHTALYWYRQSLGQGLEFLIYFQGNSAPDKSGLPSDRFSAERTGGSVSTLTIQRTQQEDSAVYLCASSPTRGGNTEAFFGQGTRLTVV.

The V gene is TRBV29-1, the J gene TRBJ2-2; a possible D gene is TRBD1 (6 bases). Germline CDR1 reads SQVTM; CDR2 reads ANQGSEA. CDR3 length equals 13 residues. V lost 4 bases, J lost 4 bases, and 10 bases lay in between. This CDR3 is CSVGGGGTGELFF. In DNA, the CDR3 is TGCAGCGTTGGAGGGGGTGGCACCGGGGAGCTGTTTTTT.

This clonotype has at least ten counts. This sequence joins TRBV28 and TRBJ2-7, with D tentatively TRBD1 (6 bases). Trimming left V 7 bases short and J 4 bases short, with 11 bases between. Germline V CDR1 and CDR2: MDHEN, SYDVKM. This CDR3 has 12 residues. The CDR3 coding sequence is TGTGCCAGCACCACCCAGGGGTACGAGCAGTACTTC. It codes for CASTTQGYEQYF.

The rearrangement joins TRBV7-2 to TRBJ1-1; 7 nucleotides align to TRBD1. Germline-derived CDR1 and CDR2 are SGHTA and FQGNSA. This CDR3 is 12 amino acids long. V lost 4 bases to trimming and J lost 10 bases; unmatched junction nucleotides: 6. The DNA of the CDR3 is TGTGCCAGCAGCTCAAGGGGGACAGCAGCTTTCTTT. Translating gives CASSSRGTAAFF.

There are a few counts of this clonotype. The chain links TRBV5-6 to TRBJ2-5; a possible D gene is TRBD1 (8 bases). Germline lookup yields CDR1 SGHDT and CDR2 YYEEEE. This CDR3 is 12 amino acids long. Between the trimmed V and J ends, which lost 4 bases and 9 bases, there was a span of 13 bases. CDR3 nucleotide sequence: TGTGCCAGCAGCAGGACAGGGAGGGCCCAGTACTTC. Translated, it gives CASSRTGRAQYF.

This chain uses TRBV5-1 with TRBJ1-1, with 9 bases matching TRBD1. The germline V gene encodes CDR1 SGHRS and CDR2 YFSETQ. Trimming removed 4 bases from V and 6 bases from J; junction bases left unmatched: 10. CDR3 length equals 15 residues. Here the CDR3 DNA reads TGCGCCAGCAGCCTGTCCATGGGGACAGGGTCTGAAGCTTTCTTT. Encoded protein: CASSLSMGTGSEAFF. Full variable domain (rest looked up from reference TRBV5-1 and TRBJ1-1): KAGVTQTPRYLIKTRGQQVTLSCSPISGHRSVSWYQQTPGQGLQFLFEYFSETQRNKGNFPGRFSGRQFSNSRSEMNVSTLELGDSALYLCASSLSMGTGSEAFFGQGTRLTVV.

CDR3 sequence: CASGGTSGAYEQYF. For the CDR3, the DNA is TGTGCCAGCGGCGGGACTAGCGGAGCCTACGAGCAGTACTTC. The V call is TRBV7-6, the J call TRBJ2-7; 11 bases align to TRBD2. The CDR3 totals 14 residues. With V trimmed by 8 bases and J by 2 bases, 5 bases remained unmatched. Germline lookup yields CDR1 SGHVS and CDR2 FNYEAQ.

This clonotype was observed at least ten times. V usage is TRBV7-2 and J usage is TRBJ2-7; a possible D gene is TRBD1 (5 bases). Germline V lookup: CDR1 SGHTA, CDR2 FQGNSA. The CDR3 is made up of 14 amino acids. V was trimmed by 5 bases and J by 6 bases, leaving 17 bases between them. CDR3 DNA sequence: TGTGCCAGCAGCCCCGAAGGGGCTTTTGGCGAGCAGTACTTC. Protein: CASSPEGAFGEQYF.

This clonotype occurred many times. The CDR3: CASSLRLAGNNEQFF. The CDR3 region has the DNA TGTGCCAGCAGCTTGAGACTAGCGGGTAACAATGAGCAGTTCTTC. This chain joins TRBV7-2 and TRBJ2-1, with 10 bases that match TRBD2. CDR1 is SGHTA and CDR2 is FQGNSA in the germline V gene. Trimming removed 3 bases from V and 5 bases from J; junction bases left unmatched: 4. The CDR3 consists of 15 residues.

This chain links TRBV7-9 with TRBJ1-1; D not certain. The CDR3 has 13 amino acids. Germline CDR1 is SEHNR and CDR2 is FQNEAQ (reference sequence). V was pared by 1 base and J by 3 bases, with 6 bases between. The DNA for the CDR3 is TGTGCCAGCAGCTTAGGCGGTCACACTGAAGCTTTCTTT. Translation gives CASSLGGHTEAFF.